What follows are 15 T cell receptor beta chains derived from one specimen sequenced in a study of OX40 agonist ivuxolimab in advanced cancers. The library relied on the immunoSEQ multiplex PCR assay. TCRdb took over this immuneACCESS table, retaining in-frame rearrangements with V and J assigned. Such tables are incomplete; in checked studies, under half of the missing clones stem from an unresolved V gene, and the remainder is unexplained. The sample data list tens of thousands of clones, and roughly nine tenths of these were observed just once. Roughly 0.99% of the sample is in the top ten clones. Source: CD4+ or CD8+ T cells sorted from blood, taken in a trial of the OX40 agonist ivuxolimab. Source of these receptors: an adult with an advanced solid tumor such as melanoma, head and neck, liver or kidney cancer.

The rearrangement joins TRBV7-9 to TRBJ2-3; D uncertain. Germline values: CDR1 SEHNR, CDR2 FQNEAQ (reference sequence). Trimming left V 5 bases short and J 0 bases short, with 9 bases between. The CDR3 spans 14 residues. CDR3 region: CASSPLSSTDTQYF. The DNA of the CDR3 is TGTGCCAGCAGCCCCTTGTCAAGCACAGATACGCAGTATTTT. Filled out from reference TRBV7-9 and TRBJ2-3, the complete variable domain reads DTGVSQNPRHKITKRGQNVTFRCDPISEHNRLYWYRQTLGQGPEFLTYFQNEAQLEKSRLLSDRFSAERPKGSFSTLEIQRTEQGDSAMYLCASSPLSSTDTQYFGPGTRLTVL.

V is TRBV4-2 and J is TRBJ2-2, with TRBD2 matching over 8 bases. V was clipped by 8 bases and J by 4 bases; unmatched bases: 12. The CDR3 contains 16 residues. Germline V gene sequence: CDR1 LGHNA, CDR2 YNFKEQ. CDR3 coding DNA: TGTGCCAGCGGCTCGACTAGCGTTTCGGGCACCGGGGAGCTGTTTTTT. Translation gives CASGSTSVSGTGELFF.

The table lists this clone with a few counts. V and J are TRBV6-5 and TRBJ1-2; a weak D match, TRBD1 (6 bases). The V end lost 7 bases, the J end lost 8 bases, and 14 bases lay between the germline ends. CDR1 is MNHEY and CDR2 is SVGAGI in the germline V gene. The length of the CDR3 is 12 residues. CDR3 region: CASKGGTGGYTF. CDR3 DNA sequence: TGTGCCAGCAAAGGGGGTACGGGCGGCTACACCTTC.

This clone has only one observation. The CDR3: CASSGTSGSGYNEQFF. The CDR3 DNA reads TGTGCCAGCAGCGGGACTAGCGGGAGTGGGTACAATGAGCAGTTCTTC. The V call is TRBV7-2, the J call TRBJ2-1; TRBD2 agrees at 14 bases. After removal of 5 bases from V and 4 bases from J, the junction contained 4 bases not matched to a gene. CDR1 and CDR2 (germline): SGHTA, FQGNSA. CDR3 length: 16 amino acids.

This clone came up once. The J gene is TRBJ2-3, the V gene TRBV6-6, with 8 bases lining up with TRBD1. Germline V gene lookup returns CDR1 MNHNY and CDR2 SVGAGI (reference sequence). Trimming took 4 bases from V and 3 from J; bases not matched to a gene: 6. This CDR3 is built from 15 residues. CDR3 DNA: TGTGCCAGCAGTTCCAGACAGGGGAGAACAGATACGCAGTATTTT. This translates into CASSSRQGRTDTQYF.

V usage is TRBV7-3 and J usage is TRBJ2-1; TRBD2 agrees at 9 bases. Germline V gene sequence: CDR1 SGHTA, CDR2 FQGTGA. J gave up 7 bases and V 6 bases, and 10 bases lay outside the gene matches. The CDR3 sequence is 15 residues long. CDR3 sequence reads: CASRSAGTSSNEQFF. CDR3 DNA sequence: TGTGCCAGCAGGAGCGCCGGGACTAGCAGTAATGAGCAGTTCTTC. Full variable domain (rest looked up from reference TRBV7-3 and TRBJ2-1): GAGVSQTPSNKVTEKGKYVELRCDPISGHTALYWYRQSLGQGPEFLIYFQGTGAADDSGLPNDRFFAVRPEGSVSTLKIQRTERGDSAVYLCASRSAGTSSNEQFFGPGTRLTVL.

The V gene is TRBV5-4, the J gene TRBJ1-1, with 8 bases that match TRBD1. V lost 4 bases and J lost 1; bases outside the gene matches: 9. The germline CDR1 and CDR2 sequences are SGHNT and YYREEE (reference sequence). CDR3 length: 16 amino acids. The CDR3 nucleotides read TGTGCCAGCAGCCCCGTGACAGGGGTCCAGAACACTGAAGCTTTCTTT. Protein: CASSPVTGVQNTEAFF.

This clone was seen a handful of times. CDR3 protein: CAWSSGEGNTIYF. The CDR3 DNA is TGTGCCTGGAGCAGTGGTGAGGGAAACACCATATATTTT. V gene TRBV30 combines with J gene TRBJ1-3; D is ambiguous. CDR3 length: 13 residues. Trimming stripped 3 bases from V and 4 bases from J, with 10 bases between. CDR1 is GTSNPN, CDR2 SVGIG, per germline (reference sequence).

The DNA for the CDR3 is TGTGCCAGCAGTGGAGAGGGAGGTACCGGGGAGCTGTTTTTT. Its translation is CASSGEGGTGELFF. The V and J genes are TRBV2 and TRBJ2-2; D may be TRBD2 (6 bases). V was clipped by 4 bases and J by 5 bases, with 11 bases between them. The CDR3 has 14 amino acids. In germline, CDR1 is SNHLY, CDR2 FYNNEI.

The rearrangement uses TRBV5-1 and TRBJ2-1, with 9 nucleotides matching TRBD1. The CDR3 extends over 15 amino acids. V shed 2 bases and J 5 bases; nucleotides not matched to a gene: 5. Germline V gene data show CDR1 as SGHRS and CDR2 as YFSETQ. This chain's CDR3 is CASSLGQGSHNEQFF. The DNA of the CDR3 is TGCGCCAGCAGCTTAGGACAGGGGTCACACAATGAGCAGTTCTTC.

The chain has TRBV19 and TRBJ1-3, with TRBD1 matching 8 bases. The CDR3 length is 15 residues. Germline CDR1 and CDR2: LNHDA and SQIVND (reference sequence). V shed 4 bases, J shed 2 bases, and the junction held 4 bases outside the gene matches. The DNA for the CDR3 is TGTGCCAGTAGTAACCCCAGGGGGCCTGGAAACACCATATATTTT. This translates into CASSNPRGPGNTIYF.

This chain joins TRBV12-5 and TRBJ2-7; TRBD2 aligns across 9 bases. CDR1 LGHNT and CDR2 FRNRAP come from the germline V gene. The junction had 3 bases not matched to a gene; V was cut back by 7 bases and J by 2 bases. The CDR3 sequence is 13 residues long. The CDR3 DNA reads as TGTGCTAGTGCGGCTAGCGGGGCCTACGAGCAGTACTTC. Encoded protein: CASAASGAYEQYF.

V and J are TRBV7-2 and TRBJ1-1; 7 nucleotides align to TRBD1. Per germline, CDR1 SGHTA and CDR2 FQGNSA. The CDR3 length is 13 residues. V lost 5 bases and J lost 5; bases outside the gene matches: 5. CDR3: CASSRTQGTEAFF. DNA of the CDR3: TGTGCCAGCAGCCGTACACAGGGGACTGAAGCTTTCTTT.

This clone was seen more than once but under ten times. The chain has TRBV5-1 and TRBJ1-1, with unresolved D. Looked up from germline, CDR1 is SGHRS and CDR2 is YFSETQ. V was cut by 5 bases and J by 0 bases, with 8 bases left in between. This CDR3 has 13 residues. The chain's CDR3 is CASREQMNTEAFF. The CDR3 DNA follows: TGCGCCAGCAGAGAACAGATGAACACTGAAGCTTTCTTT. The entire variable domain, with the rest obtained from reference TRBV5-1 and TRBJ1-1, is as follows: KAGVTQTPRYLIKTRGQQVTLSCSPISGHRSVSWYQQTPGQGLQFLFEYFSETQRNKGNFPGRFSGRQFSNSRSEMNVSTLELGDSALYLCASREQMNTEAFFGQGTRLTVV.

The chain carries TRBV19 and TRBJ2-1; TRBD2 agrees at 8 bases. Germline assignment: CDR1 LNHDA and CDR2 SQIVND (reference sequence). The junction had 8 bases not matched to a gene; V was cut back by 4 bases and J by 0 bases. This CDR3 has 17 amino acids. As DNA, the CDR3 is TGTGCCAGTAGTAATTCTTACGGGACTAGCTCCTACAATGAGCAGTTCTTC. Its protein is CASSNSYGTSSYNEQFF. Full variable domain (outside the CDR3, taken from reference TRBV19 and TRBJ2-1): DGGITQSPKYLFRKEGQNVTLSCEQNLNHDAMYWYRQDPGQGLRLIYYSQIVNDFQKGDIAEGYSVSREKKESFPLTVTSAQKNPTAFYLCASSNSYGTSSYNEQFFGPGTRLTVL.